Below are 25 T cell receptor beta chains sequenced from a single sample in a study of blood T cell repertoires in COVID-19. TCRdb keeps only in-frame clones here, not all; method: immunoSEQ multiplex PCR. This table holds 250,000 or so clones, about 86% found once. Sequences were obtained from peripheral blood. The receptors were gathered from a man aged 55-75 years with acute or convalescent COVID-19.

The CDR3 region is CASSVRLPGLAFRNEQFF. The CDR3 DNA is TGTGCCAGTAGTGTCAGACTTCCTGGACTAGCTTTTCGCAATGAGCAGTTCTTC. The chain couples TRBV19 to TRBJ2-1; 8 bases match TRBD2. Unmatched junction bases numbered 18, after V lost 5 bases and J lost 6 bases. The CDR3 is 18 residues long. Germline CDR1 and CDR2: LNHDA and SQIVND (reference sequence).

The chain carries TRBV3-1 (or the pseudogene TRBV3-2) and TRBJ2-2; 8 bases are a match to TRBD1. The CDR3 is made up of 16 amino acids. The germline V gene has CDR1 LGHDT and CDR2 YNNKEL (reference sequence). The J segment lost 6 bases and the V segment lost 5 bases, leaving 11 bases of the junction unmatched. CDR3 DNA: TGTGCCAGCAGCGAACGGACAGGGTCGAGCCCCGGGGAGCTGTTTTTT. Translated: CASSERTGSSPGELFF.

In DNA, the CDR3 is TGTGCCAGCAGCGTGGGACTAGCGGGACACTACGAGCAGTACTTC. This translates into CASSVGLAGHYEQYF. The J gene is TRBJ2-7, the V gene TRBV14; 13 nucleotides match TRBD2. The germline CDR1 and CDR2 sequences are SGHDN and FVKESK. CDR3 length: 15 amino acids. V lost 5 bases to trimming and J lost 3 bases; unmatched junction nucleotides: 4.

The chain recombines TRBV7-2 with TRBJ2-2, with 14 bases matching TRBD2. The junction had 12 bases not matched to a gene; V was cut back by 5 bases and J by 7 bases. The CDR3 extends over 18 amino acids. Germline V CDR1 and CDR2: SGHTA, FQGNSA. The CDR3 coding sequence is TGTGCCAGCAGCATACGGCGGACTAGCGGGAGGAGCGACGGGGAGCTGTTTTTT. As protein: CASSIRRTSGRSDGELFF.

The rearrangement links TRBV6-1 to TRBJ2-1; TRBD2 matches 9 bases. J gave up 1 base and V 2 bases, and 15 bases lay outside the gene matches. Germline CDR1 reads MNHNS; CDR2 reads SASEGT. The CDR3 spans 20 residues. CDR3 in amino acids: CASSERLLAGEVGSYNEQFF. CDR3 coding DNA: TGTGCCAGCAGTGAAAGGCTCTTAGCGGGAGAAGTTGGGTCCTACAATGAGCAGTTCTTC.

The chain couples TRBV5-6 to TRBJ2-7; D remains ambiguous. This CDR3 comprises 14 residues. V lost 1 base, J lost 2 bases, and 10 bases lay in between. Germline-derived CDR1 and CDR2 are SGHDT and YYEEEE. CDR3 sequence: CASSLLGVPYEQYF. The CDR3 DNA follows: TGTGCCAGCAGCTTGTTGGGCGTTCCCTACGAGCAGTACTTC. The full variable domain, completed using reference TRBV5-6 and TRBJ2-7, is DAGVTQSPTHLIKTRGQQVTLRCSPKSGHDTVSWYQQALGQGPQFIFQYYEEEERQRGNFPDRFSGHQFPNYSSELNVNALLLGDSALYLCASSLLGVPYEQYFGPGTRLTVT.

V usage is TRBV5-1 and J usage is TRBJ1-1; TRBD1 might be the D (6 bases). Germline V gene lookup returns CDR1 SGHRS and CDR2 YFSETQ. This CDR3 spans 15 amino acids. V was cut by 2 bases and J by 0 bases, with 11 bases left in between. This CDR3 is CASSFSGDMNTEAFF. The CDR3 DNA reads as TGCGCCAGCAGCTTCTCAGGGGACATGAACACTGAAGCTTTCTTT.

The genes are TRBV6-5 and TRBJ2-1; tentative D call: TRBD2 (7 bases). Germline V gene lookup returns CDR1 MNHEY and CDR2 SVGAGI. V lost 6 bases and J lost 5, with 17 bases in between. The CDR3 runs to 15 residues. The CDR3 DNA sequence: TGTGCCAGCAGCCCCCCGGAGGGGGGGCACAATGAGCAGTTCTTC. Translating gives CASSPPEGGHNEQFF.

The V gene is TRBV7-9, the J gene TRBJ2-1; tentative D call: TRBD1 (6 bases). Germline CDR1 and CDR2: SEHNR and FQNEAQ (reference sequence). The CDR3 has 15 amino acids. Trimming took 7 bases from V and 0 from J, leaving 13 bases between them. The CDR3 spells CASTIDRSSYNEQFF. The CDR3 region has the DNA TGTGCCAGCACCATAGACAGGAGCTCCTACAATGAGCAGTTCTTC.

The V and J genes are TRBV29-1 and TRBJ2-5, with D maybe TRBD2 (5 bases). Germline-derived CDR1 and CDR2 are SQVTM and ANQGSEA. CDR3 size: 10 residues. The V end was cut by 7 bases, the J end by 3 bases, with 6 bases between. The CDR3 DNA reads as TGCAGCGCCGGGGAAGAGACCCAGTACTTC. Encoded protein: CSAGEETQYF. Using reference TRBV29-1 and TRBJ2-5 for the parts outside the CDR3, the full variable domain is SAVISQKPSRDICQRGTSLTIQCQVDSQVTMMFWYRQQPGQSLTLIATANQGSEATYESGFVIDKFPISRPNLTFSTLTVSNMSPEDSSIYLCSAGEETQYFGPGTRLLVL.

The chain recombines TRBV30 with TRBJ2-4; D may be TRBD1 (6 bases). Deletions cut 2 bases from V and 9 bases from J, with 14 bases between. The CDR3 has 13 amino acids. Germline V CDR1 and CDR2: GTSNPN, SVGIG (reference sequence). In nucleotides, the CDR3 is TGTGCCTGGAGTATTGTGCAGGGGAGCATTCAGTACTTC. Its protein product is CAWSIVQGSIQYF.

The chain employs TRBV5-6 and TRBJ1-1, with unresolved D. This CDR3 comprises 14 residues. Germline V CDR1 and CDR2: SGHDT, YYEEEE. Deletions cut 0 bases from V and 2 bases from J, with 8 bases between. CDR3 residues: CASSLVLENTEAFF. CDR3 sequence (DNA): TGTGCCAGCAGCTTGGTGTTAGAAAACACTGAAGCTTTCTTT.

The chain's CDR3 is CASSVKQGITEAFF. The CDR3 nucleotides read TGTGCCAGCAGCGTCAAACAGGGGATAACTGAAGCTTTCTTT. The chain joins TRBV11-3 to TRBJ1-1, with 7 bases aligning to TRBD1. The J segment lost 5 bases and the V segment lost 5 bases, leaving 8 bases of the junction unmatched. The CDR3 loop spans 14 amino acids. CDR1 is SGHNT and CDR2 is YENEEA in the germline V gene.

V gene TRBV19 combines with J gene TRBJ2-7; D is undetermined. Trimming pared 5 bases from V and 2 bases from J, leaving 13 bases between. Germline V gene lookup returns CDR1 LNHDA and CDR2 SQIVND (reference sequence). This CDR3 has 14 residues. CDR3 sequence reads: CASSPQQIPYEQYF. The CDR3 DNA sequence: TGTGCCAGTAGTCCTCAACAGATACCCTACGAGCAGTACTTC. The whole variable domain, remainder taken from reference TRBV19 and TRBJ2-7, is DGGITQSPKYLFRKEGQNVTLSCEQNLNHDAMYWYRQDPGQGLRLIYYSQIVNDFQKGDIAEGYSVSREKKESFPLTVTSAQKNPTAFYLCASSPQQIPYEQYFGPGTRLTVT.

The V call is TRBV29-1, the J call TRBJ2-2, with a tentative D call TRBD2 (6 bases). Germline CDR1 and CDR2: SQVTM and ANQGSEA. V lost 4 bases and J 4 bases, leaving 13 bases between the germline ends. The CDR3 runs 14 residues. The CDR3 coding sequence is TGCAGCGTTGGGGTGGCGGGGAGCACCGGGGAGCTGTTTTTT. This encodes CSVGVAGSTGELFF.

The chain recombines TRBV18 with TRBJ1-1; D perhaps matches TRBD1 (5 bases). The CDR3 runs 12 residues. The germline V gene encodes CDR1 KGHSH and CDR2 LQKENI. The V end lost 8 bases, the J end lost 3 bases, and 10 bases lay between the germline ends. For the CDR3, the DNA is TGTGCCAGCCCTTGGGGGGACACTGAAGCTTTCTTT. Translating gives CASPWGDTEAFF.

CDR3 nucleotides: TGTGCCATCAGTGACGGACAGCCCTACGAGCAGTACTTC. The encoded protein is CAISDGQPYEQYF. The chain employs TRBV10-3 and TRBJ2-7; D possibly corresponds to TRBD1 (6 bases). The length of the CDR3 is 13 residues. Per the germline V gene, CDR1 is ENHRY and CDR2 is SYGVKD. V gave up 3 bases and J gave up 2 bases, with 8 bases separating them.

V and J are TRBV19 and TRBJ2-3; the D gene is possibly TRBD1 (6 bases). Trimming shortened V by 8 bases and J by 0 bases, and 9 bases separated the two germline ends. Per germline, CDR1 LNHDA and CDR2 SQIVND (reference sequence). The length of the CDR3 is 13 residues. The CDR3 is CASGTTSTDTQYF. CDR3 in DNA: TGTGCCAGTGGGACAACCAGCACAGATACGCAGTATTTT.

The chain recombines TRBV7-3 with TRBJ1-6, with 7 bases aligning to TRBD1. V shed 2 bases, J shed 9 bases, and the junction held 7 bases outside the gene matches. The V gene's germline CDR1 is SGHTA and CDR2 FQGTGA. This CDR3 is built from 15 residues. CDR3 DNA: TGTGCCAGCAGCTTAGAGGGGACAGCAACTTCACCCCTCCACTTT. This gives the protein CASSLEGTATSPLHF.

This sequence joins TRBV27 and TRBJ1-5, with 7 bases matching TRBD1. The CDR3 consists of 17 residues. The germline V gene encodes CDR1 MNHEY and CDR2 SMNVEV (reference sequence). The junction had 11 bases not matched to a gene; V was cut back by 5 bases and J by 1 base. The CDR3: CASSPRDSSLSNQPQHF. In DNA, the CDR3 is TGTGCCAGCAGTCCCCGGGACAGTTCCCTAAGCAATCAGCCCCAGCATTTT.

The J gene is TRBJ2-7, the V gene TRBV18, with D uncertain. Germline CDR1 is KGHSH and CDR2 is LQKENI. The V end was cut by 6 bases, the J end by 2 bases, with 11 bases between. The CDR3 is made up of 13 amino acids. The CDR3 coding sequence is TGTGCCAGCTCGGCTACAGAGACCTACGAGCAGTACTTC. The encoded protein is CASSATETYEQYF.

As regards this clone: Other DNA sequences within the sample encode an identical CDR3. The J gene is TRBJ1-5, the V gene TRBV7-2; no clear D gene. The CDR3 contains 15 residues. Per the germline V gene, CDR1 is SGHTA and CDR2 is FQGNSA. V was clipped by 1 base and J by 0 bases, with 7 bases between them. The DNA for the CDR3 is TGTGCCAGCAGCTTAGTACGCGGTAGCAATCAGCCCCAGCATTTT. Residues: CASSLVRGSNQPQHF.

This chain joins TRBV9 and TRBJ2-2; D is possibly TRBD2 (6 bases). V lost 4 bases, J lost 6 bases, and 22 bases lay in between. This CDR3 spans 17 amino acids. Germline V gives CDR1 SGDLS, CDR2 YYNGEE. The DNA of the CDR3 is TGTGCCAGCAGCCCCCGAGCCCCTAGCGTTGGGTCCGGGGAGCTGTTTTTT. Translating it yields CASSPRAPSVGSGELFF.

The rearrangement uses TRBV19 and TRBJ1-4; TRBD1 aligns across 8 bases. The CDR3 consists of 15 residues. V trimming: 3 bases; J trimming: 9 bases; junction bases outside the gene matches: 9. Germline V gene sequence: CDR1 LNHDA, CDR2 SQIVND (reference sequence). CDR3 nucleotides: TGTGCCAGTAGTATGGAGACAGGGGTTGGGCAAAAACTGTTTTTT. Translating gives CASSMETGVGQKLFF.

This clone was recorded once. The chain carries TRBV7-2 and TRBJ1-1; 7 bases are shared with TRBD1. The CDR3 is made up of 13 amino acids. The germline V gene has CDR1 SGHTA and CDR2 FQGNSA. V gave up 5 bases and J gave up 14 bases; unmatched junction bases: 14. CDR3 coding DNA: TGTGCCAGCAGCAACCCTGCGGGACAGACTCCATTCTTT. This encodes CASSNPAGQTPFF.